These 10 T cell receptor beta chains came from one sample sequenced in a study of shared clonotypes between healthy human individuals. The table came from immunoSEQ multiplex PCR; TCRdb's copy has only in-frame clones and leaves some out. The table lists 2 million to 2.5 million clones, 90% to 97% of them singletons, with less than 0.15% in the top ten. The source material was naive CD4+ T cells sorted from blood. Subset defined: CD45RA+ positively selected. All receptors come from a man aged 18 to 35 in good health.

On this clone: Other nucleotide sequences from this sample produce the same CDR3. The chain has TRBV7-3 and TRBJ1-6; 7 bases match TRBD1. The germline V gene has CDR1 SGHTA and CDR2 FQGTGA. This CDR3 spans 14 amino acids. The V and J ends lost 5 bases and 7 bases, in that order; junction bases with no gene match: 5. CDR3 residues: CASSLGTVNSPLHF. The CDR3 bases are TGTGCCAGCAGCCTTGGGACAGTGAATTCACCCCTCCACTTT.

This clone showed up just once. This chain connects TRBV18 to TRBJ2-2; D is undetermined. Germline V lookup: CDR1 KGHSH, CDR2 LQKENI. This CDR3 has 17 amino acids. Trimming took 6 bases from V and 0 from J, leaving 17 bases between them. The CDR3 region is CASSGRLPPTNTGELFF. In nucleotides, the CDR3 is TGTGCCAGCTCTGGACGGCTTCCTCCCACGAACACCGGGGAGCTGTTTTTT.

The chain couples TRBV19 to TRBJ1-3, with 8 bases identical to TRBD1. Trimming removed 4 bases from V and 0 bases from J; junction bases left unmatched: 11. CDR1 and CDR2 (germline): LNHDA, SQIVND (reference sequence). The CDR3 sequence is 18 residues long. CDR3: CASSTRQGSLNSGNTIYF. The CDR3 bases are TGTGCCAGTAGTACTCGACAGGGGAGTCTAAACTCTGGAAACACCATATATTTT.

This chain joins TRBV5-1 and TRBJ2-2; D unresolved. Germline V gene lookup returns CDR1 SGHRS and CDR2 YFSETQ. Trimming cost V 1 base and J 5 bases, with 12 bases left between them. The CDR3 extends over 15 amino acids. CDR3 region: CASSLIAGRTGELFF. In DNA form, the CDR3 reads TGCGCCAGCAGCTTGATCGCAGGTCGAACCGGGGAGCTGTTTTTT.

CDR3 coding DNA: TGTGCCAGCAGTGATCAGATCTATGGCTACACCTTC. Encoded protein: CASSDQIYGYTF. The chain combines TRBV25-1 with TRBJ1-2; the D is unclear. From germline, CDR1 is MGHDK and CDR2 SYGVNS. This CDR3 is built from 12 residues. The V and J ends lost 3 bases and 4 bases respectively, with 6 bases between them.

CDR3 residues: CAWSPPGQGNEKLFF. The CDR3 region has the DNA TGTGCCTGGAGTCCCCCGGGACAGGGGAATGAAAAACTGTTTTTT. This chain joins TRBV30 and TRBJ1-4; 10 bases match TRBD1. This CDR3 has 15 amino acids. Trimming took 2 bases from V and 5 from J; bases not matched to a gene: 5. Germline-derived CDR1 and CDR2 are GTSNPN and SVGIG (reference sequence).

The chain carries TRBV9 and TRBJ2-3; TRBD2 matches 8 bases. The V and J ends lost 4 bases and 0 bases, in that order; junction bases with no gene match: 19. Germline V gives CDR1 SGDLS, CDR2 YYNGEE. The CDR3 spans 20 residues. The CDR3 spells CASSPAWGSGGASSTDTQYF. The CDR3 bases are TGTGCCAGCAGCCCAGCCTGGGGGAGCGGGGGAGCCTCAAGCACAGATACGCAGTATTTT.

The chain recombines TRBV6-6 with TRBJ2-5; 8 positions match TRBD1. In germline, CDR1 is MNHNY, CDR2 SVGAGI (reference sequence). The junction had 4 bases not matched to a gene; V was cut back by 4 bases and J by 6 bases. The CDR3 extends over 13 amino acids. CDR3 in amino acids: CASSSGQGKTQYF. CDR3 sequence (DNA): TGTGCCAGCAGTTCCGGACAGGGCAAGACCCAGTACTTC.

About this clone: The identical CDR3 is also encoded by other nucleotide sequences in the sample. The chain couples TRBV5-1 to TRBJ2-3; D is uncertain. The CDR3 consists of 14 residues. The V and J ends lost 0 bases and 1 base respectively, with 6 bases between them. Germline CDR1 and CDR2: SGHRS and YFSETQ. This chain's CDR3 is CASSLGLGTDTQYF. The DNA for the CDR3 is TGCGCCAGCAGCTTGGGCCTTGGCACAGATACGCAGTATTTT.

About this clone: Germline is not matched at one junction end, which may reflect a read error. The chain links TRBV30 to TRBJ2-5; D possibly corresponds to TRBD1 (6 bases). CDR3 length: 13 amino acids. CDR1 is GTSNPN, CDR2 SVGIG, per germline (reference sequence). The CDR3 reads CAWSVRNRDIADF. The CDR3 bases are TGTGCCTGGAGTGTACGAAATCGGGACATCGCGGACTTC. Supplemented by reference TRBV30 and TRBJ2-5, the full variable domain reads SQTIHQWPATLVQPVGSPLSLECTVEGTSNPNLYWYRQAAGRGLQLLFYSVGIGQISSEVPQNLSASRPQDRQFILSSKKLLLSDSGFYLCAWSVRNRDIADFGPGTRLLVL.